The source of this T cell receptor (beta chain) is a study of identical twins. TCRdb passed the 5' RACE reads through MiXCR, listing each CDR3 protein once. Of 450,000 to 500,000 distinct CDR3 sequences listed, about 13% are singletons. This clonotype was detected only a few times. This CDR3 spans 17 amino acids. The ends were cut back, 4 bases at V and 2 bases at J, with 17 bases in the middle. Germline V gene lookup returns CDR1 LGHNA and CDR2 YSLEER. These same records also appear under a second study, on yellow fever vaccine responses in identical twins.

This receptor was obtained from a woman younger than 30 in good health. Sequencing input: CD4+ T cells sorted from blood. This chain uses TRBV4-3 with TRBJ2-2; perhaps TRBD2 as D (6 bases). CDR3 sequence: CASSPTRSSDNTGELFF. The CDR3 coding sequence is TGCGCCAGCAGCCCCACCCGGTCTAGCGATAACACCGGGGAGCTGTTTTTT.